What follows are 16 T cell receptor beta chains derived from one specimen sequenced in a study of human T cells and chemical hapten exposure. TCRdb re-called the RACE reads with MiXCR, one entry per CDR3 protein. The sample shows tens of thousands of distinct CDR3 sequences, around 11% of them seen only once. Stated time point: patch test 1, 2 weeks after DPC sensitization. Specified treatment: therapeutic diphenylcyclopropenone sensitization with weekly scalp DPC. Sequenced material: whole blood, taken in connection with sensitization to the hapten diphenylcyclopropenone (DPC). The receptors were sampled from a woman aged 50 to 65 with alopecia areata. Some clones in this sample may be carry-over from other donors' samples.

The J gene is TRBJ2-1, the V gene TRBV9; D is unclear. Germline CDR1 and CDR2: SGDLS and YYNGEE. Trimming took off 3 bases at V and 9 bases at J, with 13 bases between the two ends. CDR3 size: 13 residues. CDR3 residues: CASSAWTNVEQFF. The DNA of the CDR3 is TGTGCCAGCAGCGCCTGGACGAACGTTGAGCAGTTCTTC.

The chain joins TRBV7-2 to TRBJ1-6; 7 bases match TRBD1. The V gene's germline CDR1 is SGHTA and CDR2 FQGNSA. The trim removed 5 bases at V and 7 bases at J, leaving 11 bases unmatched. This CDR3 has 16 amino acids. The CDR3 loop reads CASSTYRGTPNSPLHF. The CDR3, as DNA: TGTGCCAGCAGCACCTACAGGGGCACCCCCAATTCACCCCTCCACTTT.

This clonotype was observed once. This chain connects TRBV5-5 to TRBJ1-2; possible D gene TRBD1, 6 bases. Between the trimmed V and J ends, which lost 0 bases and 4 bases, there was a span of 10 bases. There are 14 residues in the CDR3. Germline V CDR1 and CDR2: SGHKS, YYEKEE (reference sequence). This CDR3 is CASSLAGAIYGYTF. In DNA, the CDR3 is TGTGCCAGCAGCTTGGCAGGGGCAATCTATGGCTACACCTTC.

The CDR3 reads CASSRDRGPDEQYF. CDR3 nucleotide sequence: TGCGCCAGCAGCCGGGACAGGGGGCCGGACGAGCAGTACTTC. V gene TRBV5-1 combines with J gene TRBJ2-7, with 12 bases identical to TRBD1. CDR1 is SGHRS and CDR2 is YFSETQ in the germline V gene. There are 14 residues in the CDR3. Trimming removed 4 bases from V and 5 bases from J; junction bases left unmatched: 4.

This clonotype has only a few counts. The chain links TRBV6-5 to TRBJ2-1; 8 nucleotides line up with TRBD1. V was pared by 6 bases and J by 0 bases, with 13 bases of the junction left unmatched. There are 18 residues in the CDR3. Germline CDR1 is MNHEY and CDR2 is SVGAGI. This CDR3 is CASSAQGARASSYNEQFF. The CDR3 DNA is TGTGCCAGCAGCGCTCAGGGGGCGCGGGCGAGCTCCTACAATGAGCAGTTCTTC.

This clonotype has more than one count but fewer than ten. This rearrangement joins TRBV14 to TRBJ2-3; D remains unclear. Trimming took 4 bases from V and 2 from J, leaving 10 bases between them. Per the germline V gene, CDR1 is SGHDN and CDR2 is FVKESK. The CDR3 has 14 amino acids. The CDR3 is CASSPRINTDTQYF. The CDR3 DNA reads TGTGCCAGCAGCCCAAGGATCAACACAGATACGCAGTATTTT.

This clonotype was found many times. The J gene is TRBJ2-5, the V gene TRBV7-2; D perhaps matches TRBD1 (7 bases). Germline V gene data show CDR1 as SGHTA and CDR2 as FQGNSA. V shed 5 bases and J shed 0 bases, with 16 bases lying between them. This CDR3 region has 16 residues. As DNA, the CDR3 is TGTGCCAGCAGCCGCGGGACAGCCCCTTACCAAGAGACCCAGTACTTC. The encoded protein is CASSRGTAPYQETQYF.

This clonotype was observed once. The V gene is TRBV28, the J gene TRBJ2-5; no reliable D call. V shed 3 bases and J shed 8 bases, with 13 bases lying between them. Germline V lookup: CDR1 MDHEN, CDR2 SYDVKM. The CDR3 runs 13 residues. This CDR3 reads CASSLSAPSTQYF. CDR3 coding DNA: TGTGCCAGCAGTTTGTCCGCCCCAAGTACCCAGTACTTC.

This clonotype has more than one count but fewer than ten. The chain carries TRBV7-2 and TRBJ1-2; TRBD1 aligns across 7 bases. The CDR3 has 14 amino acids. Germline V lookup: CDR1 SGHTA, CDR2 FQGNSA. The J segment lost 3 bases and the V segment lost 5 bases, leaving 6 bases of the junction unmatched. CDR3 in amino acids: CASSREGADYGYTF. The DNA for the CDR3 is TGTGCCAGCAGCCGCGAGGGGGCCGACTATGGCTACACCTTC.

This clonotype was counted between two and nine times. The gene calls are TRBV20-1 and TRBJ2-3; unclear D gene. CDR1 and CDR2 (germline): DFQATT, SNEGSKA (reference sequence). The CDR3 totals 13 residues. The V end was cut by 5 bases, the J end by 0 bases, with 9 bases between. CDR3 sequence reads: CSAHQTSTDTQYF. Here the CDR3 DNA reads TGCAGTGCTCACCAGACTAGCACAGATACGCAGTATTTT.

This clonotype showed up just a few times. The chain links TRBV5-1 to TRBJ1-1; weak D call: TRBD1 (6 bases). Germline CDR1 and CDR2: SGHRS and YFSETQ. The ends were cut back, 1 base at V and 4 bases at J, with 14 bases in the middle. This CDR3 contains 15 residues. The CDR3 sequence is CASSLRQGGGTEAFF. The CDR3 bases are TGCGCCAGCAGCTTGCGTCAAGGAGGGGGCACTGAAGCTTTCTTT.

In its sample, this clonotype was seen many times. The CDR3 here is CSVAGREGPIPYEQYF. The CDR3 DNA sequence: TGCAGCGTTGCTGGGAGGGAGGGCCCCATACCCTACGAGCAGTACTTC. The chain is built from TRBV29-1 and TRBJ2-7; 7 nucleotides agree with TRBD2. The length of the CDR3 is 16 residues. V shed 4 bases and J 2 bases; nucleotides not matched to a gene: 14. Germline lookup yields CDR1 SQVTM and CDR2 ANQGSEA.

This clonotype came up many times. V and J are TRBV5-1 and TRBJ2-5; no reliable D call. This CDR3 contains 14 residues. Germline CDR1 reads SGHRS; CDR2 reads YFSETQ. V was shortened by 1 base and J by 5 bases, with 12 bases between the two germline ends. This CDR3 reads CASSLSTLAETQYF. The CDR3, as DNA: TGCGCCAGCAGCTTGTCGACCTTGGCCGAGACCCAGTACTTC.

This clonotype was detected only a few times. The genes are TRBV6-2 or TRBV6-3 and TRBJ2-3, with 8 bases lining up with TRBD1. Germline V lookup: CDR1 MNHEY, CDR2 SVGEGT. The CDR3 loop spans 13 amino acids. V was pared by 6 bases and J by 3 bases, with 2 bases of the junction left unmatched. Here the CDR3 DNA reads TGTGCCAGCAGGGACAGGGAAACAGATACGCAGTATTTT. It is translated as CASRDRETDTQYF.

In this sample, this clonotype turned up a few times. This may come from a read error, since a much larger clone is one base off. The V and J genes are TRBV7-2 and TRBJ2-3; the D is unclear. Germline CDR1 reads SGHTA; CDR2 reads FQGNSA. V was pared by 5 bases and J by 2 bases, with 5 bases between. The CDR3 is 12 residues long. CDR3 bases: TGTGCCAGCAGCGCTCCCACAGATACGCAGTATTTT. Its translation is CASSAPTDTQYF.

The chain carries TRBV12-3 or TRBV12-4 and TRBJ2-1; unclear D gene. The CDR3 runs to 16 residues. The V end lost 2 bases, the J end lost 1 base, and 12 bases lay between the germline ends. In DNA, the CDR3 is TGTGCCAGCAGTTTAATCGACTTACTATCCTACAATGAGCAGTTCTTC. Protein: CASSLIDLLSYNEQFF.